The 30 T cell receptor beta chains below come from one sample, sequenced in a study of blood T cell repertoires in COVID-19. Profiled with immunoSEQ multiplex PCR; TCRdb holds only in-frame clones, not every one. The sample holds around 270,000 clones, approximately 89% seen once. The sample comprised peripheral blood. Source of these receptors: a woman in her forties or fifties with acute or convalescent COVID-19.

This clone has only one observation. The CDR3 is CASSSGQGYGYTF. The CDR3 region has the DNA TGCGCCAGCAGCTCGGGACAGGGCTATGGCTACACCTTC. This chain connects TRBV5-1 to TRBJ1-2; TRBD1 matches 9 bases. Germline V gives CDR1 SGHRS, CDR2 YFSETQ. The junction had 1 base not matched to a gene; V was cut back by 3 bases and J by 4 bases. This CDR3 has 13 amino acids.

The genes are TRBV5-1 and TRBJ1-2, with no clear D. Germline V gene lookup returns CDR1 SGHRS and CDR2 YFSETQ. V lost 1 base to trimming and J lost 0 bases, with 10 bases between them. CDR3 length: 15 residues. This CDR3 reads CASSLPSASNYGYTF. The CDR3, as DNA: TGCGCCAGCAGCTTGCCCAGTGCTTCTAACTATGGCTACACCTTC.

The chain combines TRBV6-5 with TRBJ2-7, with D tentatively TRBD2 (5 bases). CDR1 MNHEY and CDR2 SVGAGI come from the germline V gene. The CDR3 is 15 residues long. The germline V and J ends were trimmed by 7 bases and 5 bases, with 21 bases remaining between them. The CDR3: CASTKQRGSPHEQYF. CDR3 bases: TGTGCCAGCACCAAACAAAGAGGGAGTCCCCACGAGCAGTACTTC.

This clone appeared a few times. The chain joins TRBV7-3 to TRBJ2-1; tentative D call: TRBD2 (6 bases). The V gene's germline CDR1 is SGHTA and CDR2 FQGTGA. The CDR3 runs to 15 residues. V was pared by 4 bases and J by 7 bases, with 17 bases between. The CDR3, as DNA: TGTGCCAGCAGCTCTGTAGCCGGGAGTCGTAATGAGCAGTTCTTC. This encodes CASSSVAGSRNEQFF. The full variable domain, rest sourced from reference TRBV7-3 and TRBJ2-1, is GAGVSQTPSNKVTEKGKYVELRCDPISGHTALYWYRQSLGQGPEFLIYFQGTGAADDSGLPNDRFFAVRPEGSVSTLKIQRTERGDSAVYLCASSSVAGSRNEQFFGPGTRLTVL.

This clone was recorded once. J is TRBJ2-7 and V is TRBV4-2; TRBD2 agrees at 11 bases. Germline V gives CDR1 LGHNA, CDR2 YNFKEQ. The trim removed 3 bases at V and 0 bases at J, leaving 4 bases unmatched. The CDR3 loop spans 16 amino acids. As DNA, the CDR3 is TGTGCCAGCAGCCAGGGACTAGCGGAGACCTCCTACGAGCAGTACTTC. This translates into CASSQGLAETSYEQYF.

The V gene is TRBV27, the J gene TRBJ1-2, with TRBD1 matching over 7 bases. Germline V CDR1 and CDR2: MNHEY, SMNVEV (reference sequence). The CDR3 is made up of 14 amino acids. Losses at the gene ends were 6 bases for V and 4 bases for J; bases not matched to a gene: 8. CDR3 in amino acids: CASRSPTGSYGYTF. CDR3 nucleotides: TGTGCCAGCAGGTCACCGACAGGGTCCTATGGCTACACCTTC.

This sequence joins TRBV5-1 and TRBJ1-1; D gene uncertain. The CDR3 spans 14 residues. CDR1 is SGHRS, CDR2 YFSETQ, per germline. V lost 3 bases and J 0 bases, leaving 9 bases between the germline ends. The CDR3 DNA follows: TGCGCCAGCAGCTACTATGGTTTGAACACTGAAGCTTTCTTT. Protein sequence: CASSYYGLNTEAFF.

V gene TRBV28 combines with J gene TRBJ2-7, with D possibly TRBD1 on 7 matching bases. The CDR3 sequence is 13 residues long. Per germline, CDR1 MDHEN and CDR2 SYDVKM. Trimming removed 10 bases from V and 4 bases from J, with 17 bases in between. CDR3: CATTGLGTYEQYF. In DNA, the CDR3 is TGTGCCACGACAGGGTTGGGGACTTACGAGCAGTACTTC.

The CDR3 coding sequence is TGTGCCAGCAGCTTAGTTCCCCTCGAGCAGTACTTC. Its protein product is CASSLVPLEQYF. This chain links TRBV11-1 with TRBJ2-7; D is ambiguous. Germline CDR1 and CDR2: SGHAT and FQDESV (reference sequence). The CDR3 is 12 amino acids. V was clipped by 1 base and J by 6 bases, with 7 bases between them.

The V and J genes are TRBV2 and TRBJ2-5; tentatively, D is TRBD2 (6 bases). The CDR3 has 13 amino acids. V was trimmed by 3 bases and J by 4 bases, leaving 9 bases between them. Germline CDR1 is SNHLY and CDR2 is FYNNEI. CDR3 coding DNA: TGTGCCAGCAGTGATCAGGGAGGAGAGACCCAGTACTTC. Encoded protein: CASSDQGGETQYF.

V usage is TRBV28 and J usage is TRBJ1-2; possible D gene TRBD1, 6 bases. V lost 6 bases, J lost 4 bases, and 9 bases lay in between. The CDR3 runs 12 residues. CDR1 MDHEN and CDR2 SYDVKM come from the germline V gene. CDR3 sequence reads: CASRPQGYGYTF. The CDR3 bases are TGTGCCAGCAGACCACAGGGCTATGGCTACACCTTC.

V and J are TRBV7-2 and TRBJ1-2, with D perhaps TRBD1 (6 bases). The ends were cut back, 3 bases at V and 4 bases at J, with 12 bases in the middle. The germline CDR1 and CDR2 sequences are SGHTA and FQGNSA. The CDR3 sequence is 14 residues long. DNA of the CDR3: TGTGCCAGCAGCTTCATAAGGGGGTCCTATGGCTACACCTTC. This gives the protein CASSFIRGSYGYTF.

The chain carries TRBV5-1 and TRBJ2-1; tentatively, D is TRBD2 (6 bases). CDR1 SGHRS and CDR2 YFSETQ come from the germline V gene. The V gene lost 4 bases and the J gene lost 7 bases, with 18 bases spanning the gap. The CDR3 is 15 amino acids. The CDR3 sequence is CASSIHGTGENEQFF. The CDR3 coding sequence is TGCGCCAGCAGCATTCACGGGACGGGGGAGAATGAGCAGTTCTTC.

J is TRBJ2-7 and V is TRBV18; the D is unclear. Trimming took 3 bases from V and 1 from J, leaving 7 bases between them. CDR1 KGHSH and CDR2 LQKENI come from the germline V gene. The CDR3 loop spans 13 amino acids. The CDR3 region has the DNA TGTGCCAGCTCACCTTCGCGGTCCTACGAGCAGTACTTC. Its translation is CASSPSRSYEQYF.

The CDR3 spells CASSPQGAGNTEAFF. The CDR3 DNA is TGTGCCAGCAGCCCTCAGGGGGCGGGGAACACTGAAGCTTTCTTT. The rearrangement uses TRBV7-9 and TRBJ1-1, with TRBD1 matching 8 bases. Germline-derived CDR1 and CDR2 are SEHNR and FQNEAQ (reference sequence). The ends lost 5 bases at V and 1 base at J; junction bases unmatched: 6. The CDR3 is 15 residues long.

The gene calls are TRBV3-1 (or the pseudogene TRBV3-2) and TRBJ2-1; 7 nucleotides agree with TRBD2. Trimming took 5 bases from V and 9 from J; bases not matched to a gene: 4. The CDR3 runs 12 residues. Germline CDR1 reads LGHDT; CDR2 reads YNNKEL (reference sequence). CDR3 in amino acids: CASSLTSSEQFF. CDR3 DNA sequence: TGTGCCAGCAGCTTGACTAGCAGTGAGCAGTTCTTC.

The V and J genes are TRBV7-9 and TRBJ2-1, with D perhaps TRBD2 (6 bases). Deletions cut 1 base from V and 1 base from J, with 8 bases between. The germline gives CDR1 SEHNR, CDR2 FQNEAQ (reference sequence). The CDR3 has 15 residues. The DNA for the CDR3 is TGTGCCAGCAGCTTAGTACTAGCTTCCTACAATGAGCAGTTCTTC. Its protein product is CASSLVLASYNEQFF.

V is TRBV19 and J is TRBJ1-6, with D perhaps matching TRBD1 (5 bases). V lost 9 bases and J 11 bases, leaving 14 bases between the germline ends. In germline, CDR1 is LNHDA, CDR2 SQIVND (reference sequence). The CDR3 sequence is 12 residues long. The CDR3 DNA reads as TGTGCCAGCCGAAGGGGCGAAACACCCCTCCACTTT. Its protein is CASRRGETPLHF.

The chain employs TRBV6-6 and TRBJ2-1; perhaps TRBD2 as D (5 bases). CDR1 is MNHNY, CDR2 SVGAGI, per germline (reference sequence). The CDR3 sequence is 11 residues long. Trimming removed 6 bases from V and 12 bases from J, with 12 bases in between. CDR3 nucleotides: TGTGCCAGCAGAACGAATCGGGGGCAGTTCTTC. This gives the protein CASRTNRGQFF.

The chain couples TRBV19 to TRBJ2-7; D ambiguous. V was cut by 7 bases and J by 12 bases, with 16 bases left in between. From germline, CDR1 is LNHDA and CDR2 SQIVND (reference sequence). CDR3 length: 11 amino acids. Written as DNA, the CDR3 is TGTGCCAGTACCATGCGCGGCAATCGGTACTTC. Translated: CASTMRGNRYF.

The genes are TRBV18 and TRBJ1-2; the match to TRBD1 covers 8 bases. The CDR3 is made up of 15 amino acids. Trimming at V came to 3 bases and at J to 3 bases, leaving 6 bases not matched to a gene. Germline CDR1 reads KGHSH; CDR2 reads LQKENI. CDR3 sequence reads: CASSPSGQGYYGYTF. In DNA form, the CDR3 reads TGTGCCAGCTCACCCTCAGGACAGGGATACTATGGCTACACCTTC.

The V and J genes are TRBV5-1 and TRBJ2-3; 7 bases align to TRBD1. Looked up from germline, CDR1 is SGHRS and CDR2 is YFSETQ. V gave up 4 bases and J gave up 1 base; unmatched junction bases: 6. There are 15 residues in the CDR3. The DNA of the CDR3 is TGCGCCAGCAGCCACAGGGGAGTGGGCACAGATACGCAGTATTTT. Its protein is CASSHRGVGTDTQYF.

This clone was observed once. V usage is TRBV28 and J usage is TRBJ2-7; 10 bases align to TRBD1. This CDR3 is built from 16 residues. Germline CDR1 MDHEN, CDR2 SYDVKM. The junction had 10 bases not matched to a gene; V was cut back by 3 bases and J by 5 bases. The CDR3 spells CASSFLVGQGVNEQYF. CDR3 nucleotides: TGTGCCAGCAGTTTTTTGGTCGGACAGGGGGTAAACGAGCAGTACTTC.

The chain has TRBV9 and TRBJ1-4; D remains unclear. With 4 bases removed from V and 0 bases from J, the gap between germline ends came to 13 bases. CDR3 length equals 16 residues. The V gene's germline CDR1 is SGDLS and CDR2 YYNGEE. The CDR3 protein is CASSSSATATNEKLFF. CDR3 DNA: TGTGCCAGCAGCTCGAGCGCCACTGCAACTAATGAAAAACTGTTTTTT.

The chain carries TRBV4-1 and TRBJ1-1; the match to TRBD1 covers 10 bases. V lost 6 bases to trimming and J lost 10 bases; unmatched junction nucleotides: 8. This CDR3 has 13 amino acids. Germline CDR1 reads MGHRA; CDR2 reads YSYEKL. The CDR3: CASSAPGQGPAFF. DNA of the CDR3: TGCGCCAGCAGTGCCCCGGGACAGGGGCCAGCTTTCTTT.

This clone was seen a few times. The CDR3 sequence: CASSPGQGVYEQYF. CDR3 nucleotides: TGTGCCAGCAGTCCGGGACAGGGAGTATACGAGCAGTACTTC. The chain uses TRBV5-5 and TRBJ2-7, with 9 bases lining up with TRBD1. V dropped 5 bases and J dropped 4; count of bases not matched to a gene: 7. In germline, CDR1 is SGHKS, CDR2 YYEKEE (reference sequence). The CDR3 is 14 amino acids. The full variable domain, completed using reference TRBV5-5 and TRBJ2-7, is DAGVTQSPTHLIKTRGQQVTLRCSPISGHKSVSWYQQVLGQGPQFIFQYYEKEERGRGNFPDRFSARQFPNYSSELNVNALLLGDSALYLCASSPGQGVYEQYFGPGTRLTVT.

The V gene is TRBV2, the J gene TRBJ1-2; D might be TRBD1 (6 bases). The CDR3 is 16 residues long. Trimming shortened V by 2 bases and J by 4 bases, and 17 bases separated the two germline ends. CDR1 is SNHLY, CDR2 FYNNEI, per germline. The DNA for the CDR3 is TGTGCCAGCAGTGAATCGCCCAGGGGCAGCTCCTATGGCTACACCTTC. As protein: CASSESPRGSSYGYTF.

The gene calls are TRBV7-2 and TRBJ2-7; TRBD2 agrees at 10 bases. V trimming: 5 bases; J trimming: 0 bases; junction bases outside the gene matches: 13. The V gene's germline CDR1 is SGHTA and CDR2 FQGNSA. This CDR3 has 18 residues. The chain's CDR3 is CASSGPGLARRSSYEQYF. In nucleotides, the CDR3 is TGTGCCAGCAGCGGTCCGGGACTAGCGAGAAGGAGCTCCTACGAGCAGTACTTC.

This chain joins TRBV24-1 and TRBJ2-5; TRBD2 matches at 15 bases. The trim removed 3 bases at V and 4 bases at J, leaving 5 bases unmatched. The CDR3 contains 17 residues. In germline, CDR1 is KGHDR, CDR2 SFDVKD. CDR3 nucleotides: TGTGCCACCAGTGATCCCGGGACTAGCGGGAGGAGAGAGACCCAGTACTTC. Its translation is CATSDPGTSGRRETQYF.

V usage is TRBV28 and J usage is TRBJ2-7; 11 bases are a match to TRBD2. V shed 6 bases and J 7 bases; nucleotides not matched to a gene: 8. CDR3 length: 14 amino acids. From germline, CDR1 is MDHEN and CDR2 SYDVKM. The DNA of the CDR3 is TGTGCCAGCAGCCTAGGGGGACTAGCGGAAGAGCAGTACTTC. This sequence encodes CASSLGGLAEEQYF.